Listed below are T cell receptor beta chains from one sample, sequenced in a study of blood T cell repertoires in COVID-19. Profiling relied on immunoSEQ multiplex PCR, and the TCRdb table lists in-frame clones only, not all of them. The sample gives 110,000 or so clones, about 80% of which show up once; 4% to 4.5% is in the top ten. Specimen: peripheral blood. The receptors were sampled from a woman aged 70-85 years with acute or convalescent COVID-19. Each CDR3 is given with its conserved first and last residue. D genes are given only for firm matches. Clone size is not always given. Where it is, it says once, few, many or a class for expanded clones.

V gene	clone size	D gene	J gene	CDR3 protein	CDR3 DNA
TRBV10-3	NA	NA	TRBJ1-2	CAISESGGIYGYTF	TGTGCCATCAGTGAGTCAGGGGGTATCTATGGCTACACCTTC
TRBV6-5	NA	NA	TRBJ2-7	CASSLSSGPISYEQYF	TGTGCCAGCAGTTTATCCAGCGGGCCAATCTCCTACGAGCAGTACTTC
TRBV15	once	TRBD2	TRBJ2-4	CATSTPGGKNIQYF	TGTGCCACCAGCACCCCGGGGGGAAAAAACATTCAGTACTTC
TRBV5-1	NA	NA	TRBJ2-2	CASSSQGKLFF	TGCGCCAGCAGCAGTCAGGGGAAGCTGTTTTTT
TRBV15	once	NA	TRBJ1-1	CATSTRTANTEAFF	TGTGCCACCAGCACCCGGACAGCGAACACTGAAGCTTTCTTT
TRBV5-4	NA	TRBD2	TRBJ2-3	CASSLALAGNTQYF	TGTGCCAGCAGCTTGGCACTAGCGGGGAACACGCAGTATTTT
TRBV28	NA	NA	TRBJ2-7	CASTSGTFPTQQYF	TGTGCCAGCACCTCTGGGACTTTCCCCACTCAGCAGTACTTC
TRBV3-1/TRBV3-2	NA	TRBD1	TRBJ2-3	CASSTGQGVGDTQYF	TGTGCCAGCAGCACCGGACAGGGCGTCGGAGATACGCAGTATTTT
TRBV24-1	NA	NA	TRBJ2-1	CATSDLRPGSYNEQFF	TGTGCCACCAGTGATTTACGACCGGGGTCCTACAATGAGCAGTTCTTC
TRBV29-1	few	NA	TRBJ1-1	CSDLRDTKEAFF	TGCAGCGACCTTCGGGACACCAAAGAAGCTTTCTTT
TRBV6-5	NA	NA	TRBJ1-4	CASNRAFNEKLFF	TGTGCCAGCAACAGGGCCTTTAATGAAAAACTGTTTTTT
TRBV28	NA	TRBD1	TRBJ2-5	CASSLQGAGRTQYF	TGTGCCAGCAGTTTACAGGGGGCTGGAAGGACCCAGTACTTC
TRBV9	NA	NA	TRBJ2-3	CASSVFQGRYTDTQYF	TGTGCCAGCAGCGTATTTCAGGGGCGCTACACAGATACGCAGTATTTT
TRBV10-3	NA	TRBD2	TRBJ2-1	CAISEGLGLGNEQFF	TGTGCCATCAGTGAAGGGCTGGGACTAGGGAATGAGCAGTTCTTC
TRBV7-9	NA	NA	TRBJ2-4	CASSGPRAVYIQYF	TGTGCCAGCAGCGGACCGCGGGCCGTTTACATTCAGTACTTC
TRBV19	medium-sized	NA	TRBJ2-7	CASSGQGTPLGQYF	TGTGCCAGTAGTGGTCAGGGCACCCCCCTGGGGCAGTACTTC
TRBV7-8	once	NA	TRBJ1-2	CASSLPLRIEGLPNYGYTF	TGTGCCAGCAGCTTACCACTTAGGATCGAGGGCCTTCCTAACTATGGCTACACCTTC
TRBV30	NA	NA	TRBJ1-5	CAWSVQGTLWQPQHF	TGTGCCTGGAGTGTTCAAGGGACATTATGGCAGCCCCAGCATTTT
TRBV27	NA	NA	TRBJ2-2	CASSLGTKNTGELFF	TGTGCCAGCAGTTTAGGGACAAAAAACACCGGGGAGCTGTTTTTT
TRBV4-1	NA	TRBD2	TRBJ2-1	CASSSTAGTSQYEQFF	TGCGCCAGCAGCAGTACTGCCGGGACTAGTCAGTATGAGCAGTTCTTC
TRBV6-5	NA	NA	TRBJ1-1	CATGTEGTNTEAFF	TGTGCCACCGGGACGGAGGGTACAAACACTGAAGCTTTCTTT
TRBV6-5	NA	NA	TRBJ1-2	CASSRGTNYGYTF	TGTGCCAGCAGTCGGGGGACTAACTATGGCTACACCTTC
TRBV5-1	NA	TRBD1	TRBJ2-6	CASSLGRTGGISGANVLTF	TGCGCCAGCAGCTTGGGTAGGACAGGGGGAATTTCTGGGGCCAACGTCCTGACTTTC
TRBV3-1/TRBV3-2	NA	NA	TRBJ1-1	CASIGRDTEAFF	TGTGCCAGCATAGGGAGGGACACTGAAGCTTTCTTT
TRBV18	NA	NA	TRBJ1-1	CASSSDGGTEAFF	TGTGCCAGCTCATCCGACGGAGGCACTGAAGCTTTCTTT
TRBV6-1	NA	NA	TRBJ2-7	CASSPGSGRSYEQYF	TGTGCCAGCAGTCCCGGGAGCGGGCGGTCCTACGAGCAGTACTTC
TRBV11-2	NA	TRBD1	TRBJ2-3	CATVGTGFSTDTQYF	TGTGCCACCGTAGGGACAGGGTTTAGCACAGATACGCAGTATTTT
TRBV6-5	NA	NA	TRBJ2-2	CASIDRTNTGELFF	TGTGCCAGCATAGACAGGACGAACACCGGGGAGCTGTTTTTT
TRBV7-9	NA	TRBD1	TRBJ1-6	CASSLVQGAHSPLHF	TGTGCCAGCAGCCTAGTACAGGGGGCTCATTCACCCCTCCACTTT
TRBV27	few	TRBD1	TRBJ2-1	CASSPVGQGNRHNEQFF	TGTGCCAGCAGTCCGGTGGGACAGGGGAATAGGCACAATGAGCAGTTCTTC
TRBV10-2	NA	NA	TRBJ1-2	CASSESFRGPGYTF	TGCGCCAGCAGTGAGTCGTTCAGGGGCCCTGGCTACACCTTC
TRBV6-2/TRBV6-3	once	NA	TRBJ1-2	CASSFQASYGYTF	TGTGCCAGCAGTTTCCAGGCCAGCTATGGCTACACCTTC
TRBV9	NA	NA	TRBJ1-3	CASSVEGFTGNTIYF	TGTGCCAGCAGCGTTGAGGGTTTCACTGGAAACACCATATATTTT
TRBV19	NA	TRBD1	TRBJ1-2	CASSTDRDRGMYGYTF	TGTGCCAGTAGTACGGACCGGGACAGGGGGATGTATGGCTACACCTTC
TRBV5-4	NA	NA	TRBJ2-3	CASSPPGTSTDTQYF	TGTGCCAGCAGCCCCCCCGGGACTAGCACAGATACGCAGTATTTT
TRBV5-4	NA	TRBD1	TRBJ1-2	CASKSGRQGFGYTF	TGTGCCAGCAAATCTGGGAGACAGGGATTTGGCTACACCTTC
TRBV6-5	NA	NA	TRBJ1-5	CASSYLGGGQPQHF	TGTGCCAGCAGTTACTTAGGAGGAGGTCAGCCCCAGCATTTT
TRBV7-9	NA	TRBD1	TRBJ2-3	CASSPRTGEYADTQYF	TGTGCCAGCAGCCCCAGGACAGGGGAATACGCAGATACGCAGTATTTT
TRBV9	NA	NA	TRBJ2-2	CASSVAHTGELFF	TGTGCCAGCAGCGTAGCTCACACCGGGGAGCTGTTTTTT
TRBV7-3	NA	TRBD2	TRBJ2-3	CASSSRAGGSTDTQYF	TGTGCCAGCAGCTCCCGAGCGGGGGGGAGTACGGATACGCAGTATTTT
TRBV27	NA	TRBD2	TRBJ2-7	CASSWVPGVGSGRDEQYF	TGTGCCAGCAGTTGGGTTCCGGGAGTGGGTAGCGGGAGAGACGAGCAGTACTTC
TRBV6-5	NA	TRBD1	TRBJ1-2	CASTRDRGFYDYTF	TGTGCCAGCACTAGGGACAGGGGGTTTTATGACTACACCTTC
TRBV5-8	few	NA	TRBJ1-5	CASSFNGGADQPQHF	TGTGCCAGCAGCTTCAACGGGGGGGCGGATCAGCCCCAGCATTTT
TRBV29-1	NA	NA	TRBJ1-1	CSVRSNTEAFF	TGCAGCGTTCGGTCCAACACTGAAGCTTTCTTT
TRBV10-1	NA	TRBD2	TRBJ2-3	CASSLLAGGTDTQYF	TGCGCCAGCAGCTTACTAGCGGGAGGAACAGATACGCAGTATTTT
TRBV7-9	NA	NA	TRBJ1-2	CASSFSQGPYGYTF	TGTGCCAGCAGCTTCAGTCAGGGCCCCTATGGCTACACCTTC
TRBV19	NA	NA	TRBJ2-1	CASSIEGLARNEQFF	TGTGCCAGTAGTATAGAAGGGCTAGCCCGGAATGAGCAGTTCTTC
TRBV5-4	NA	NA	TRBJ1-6	CASSQRTGLYNSPLHF	TGTGCCAGCAGCCAACGAACGGGACTTTATAATTCACCCCTCCACTTT